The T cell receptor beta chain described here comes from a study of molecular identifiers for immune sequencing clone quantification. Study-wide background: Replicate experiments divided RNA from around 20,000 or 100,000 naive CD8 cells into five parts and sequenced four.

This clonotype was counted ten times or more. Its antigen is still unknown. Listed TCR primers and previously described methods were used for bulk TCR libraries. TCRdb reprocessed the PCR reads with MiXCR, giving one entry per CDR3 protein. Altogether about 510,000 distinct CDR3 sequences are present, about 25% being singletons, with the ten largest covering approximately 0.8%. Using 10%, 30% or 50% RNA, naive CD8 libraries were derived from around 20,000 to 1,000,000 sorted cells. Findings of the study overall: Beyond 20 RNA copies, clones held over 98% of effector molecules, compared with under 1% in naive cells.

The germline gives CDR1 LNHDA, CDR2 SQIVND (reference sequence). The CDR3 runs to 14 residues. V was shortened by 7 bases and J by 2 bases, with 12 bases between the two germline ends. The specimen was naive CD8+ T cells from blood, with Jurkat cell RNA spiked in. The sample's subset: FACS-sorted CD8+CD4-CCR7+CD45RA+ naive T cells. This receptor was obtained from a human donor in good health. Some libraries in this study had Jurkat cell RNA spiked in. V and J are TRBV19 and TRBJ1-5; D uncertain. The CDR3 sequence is CASITPGGNQPQHF. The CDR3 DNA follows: TGTGCCAGTATTACACCTGGGGGCAATCAGCCCCAGCATTTT.